The clone carrying this T cell receptor (beta chain) was recorded once. The record originates from a study of glioma-infiltrating T cells after dendritic cell vaccination. The primer mix had 60 V beta and 13 J beta primers. The repertoire was sequenced with immunoSEQ multiplex PCR; TCRdb's copy has only in-frame clones and lacks some. The data show roughly 85,000 clones, about 85% seen once. Time point denoted: after dendritic cell vaccination, including at tumor progression/relapse. V lost 2 bases, J lost 6 bases, and 10 bases stayed unmatched. In germline, CDR1 is MDHEN, CDR2 SYDVKM. The CDR3 is made up of 18 amino acids.

The gene calls are TRBV28 and TRBJ2-7; 16 positions agree with TRBD2. This TCR derives from a human donor with glioblastoma. The starting material was blood, obtained after dendritic cell vaccination. CDR3 sequence reads: CASSLAGTSGRAGVEQYF. The CDR3 DNA reads TGTGCCAGCAGTTTAGCTGGGACTAGCGGGAGGGCCGGTGTCGAGCAGTACTTC.